The entry that follows covers one TCR beta chain sequence. Antigen: not known. Both 60 Vbeta primers and 13 Jbeta primers went into the PCR. Some clones are missing from TCRdb's copy, which holds only in-frame ones; the method was immunoSEQ multiplex PCR. The profile covers over 200,000 clones, with approximately 70% appearing a single time and about 3% taken by the ten largest. This entry is derived from a study of cytomegalovirus exposure and HLA in healthy donors. Regarding the study as a whole: According to a later analysis, donors in an Asian-associated ancestry cluster reportedly had fewer N-insertions than the roughly 640-donor mean. Later work found that TCR association rates differed between HLA loci; DRB1 had the most and HLA-C the fewest. Trimming of TCR beta V- and J-genes showed a link, identified in a later analysis, to a missense DCLRE1C variant.

Germline V gives CDR1 SGHDT, CDR2 YYEEEE. The CDR3 is 13 amino acids. Trimming took 4 bases from V and 2 from J, leaving 7 bases between them. The gene calls are TRBV5-6 and TRBJ1-3, with D hard to call. Material: PBMCs. This clonotype originated in a man between 40 and 49 years old in good health and CMV-seropositive. The CDR3: CASSRFAGNTIYF. In DNA, the CDR3 is TGTGCCAGCAGCCGGTTCGCTGGAAACACCATATATTTT.